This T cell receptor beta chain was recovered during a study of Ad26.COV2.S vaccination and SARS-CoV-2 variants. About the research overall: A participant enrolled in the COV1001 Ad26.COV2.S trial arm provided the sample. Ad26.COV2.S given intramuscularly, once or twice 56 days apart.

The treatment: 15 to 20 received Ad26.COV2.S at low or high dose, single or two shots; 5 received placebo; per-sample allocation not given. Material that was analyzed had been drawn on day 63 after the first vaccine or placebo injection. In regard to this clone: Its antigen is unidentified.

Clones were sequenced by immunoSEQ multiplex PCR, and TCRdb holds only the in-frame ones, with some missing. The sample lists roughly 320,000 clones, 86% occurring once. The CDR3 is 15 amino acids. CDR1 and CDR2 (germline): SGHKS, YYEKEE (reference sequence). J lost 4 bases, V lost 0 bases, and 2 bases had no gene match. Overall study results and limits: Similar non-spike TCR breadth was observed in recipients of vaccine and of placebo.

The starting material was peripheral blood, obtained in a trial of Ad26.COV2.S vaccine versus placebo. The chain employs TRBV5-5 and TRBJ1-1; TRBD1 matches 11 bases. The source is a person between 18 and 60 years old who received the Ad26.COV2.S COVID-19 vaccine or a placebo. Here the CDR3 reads CASSLGGTGGTEAFF. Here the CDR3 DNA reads TGTGCCAGCAGCTTGGGTGGGACAGGGGGCACTGAAGCTTTCTTT.